This TCR beta chain was retrieved from a study of long-term antiretroviral therapy in people with HIV. PBMC samples from each donor numbered at least one pre-ART and at least two post-ART. Runs used v3.0 of the immunoSEQ assay and were done at survey level. The repertoire was sequenced with immunoSEQ multiplex PCR; TCRdb's copy has only in-frame clones and lacks some. The data contain 20,000 to 25,000 clones, about nine tenths of them singletons. Trimming removed 5 bases at V and 3 bases at J, with 11 bases between. Germline V gene sequence: CDR1 SGHAT, CDR2 FQNNGV. The CDR3 loop spans 13 amino acids.

This sample comprised unsorted PBMCs, obtained 1.8 years before starting antiretroviral therapy. This sequence was found in a woman in her 30s with HIV. This chain joins TRBV11-2 and TRBJ2-7, with unresolved D. The CDR3 DNA follows: TGTGCCAGCAGCACACGGAGTTTCTACGAGCAGTACTTC. The encoded protein is CASSTRSFYEQYF.